This T cell receptor beta chain was sequenced for a study of OX40 agonist ivuxolimab in advanced cancers. Whole-study results and caveats: CD4+ and CD8+ blood T cells expanded clonally by week 6 at 0.1 to 3.0 mg/kg. Expanded clones were, on average, more numerous among CD8+ T cells than CD4+.

Remarks on this clone: Its antigen remains unidentified.

Autoimmune disease history or systemic immunosuppression led to patients being barred. Germline V gene lookup returns CDR1 SGHNT and CDR2 YYREEE (reference sequence). With 2 bases removed from V and 2 bases from J, the gap between germline ends came to 14 bases. The CDR3 extends over 15 amino acids. TCRdb keeps only in-frame clones here, not all; method: immunoSEQ multiplex PCR. Seen here are approximately 70,000 clones, around 90% observed once, and the top ten hold about 5.5%. The gene calls are TRBV5-4 and TRBJ2-7; D gene ambiguous. Sequences were derived from CD4+ or CD8+ T cells sorted from blood, sampled in a trial of the OX40 agonist ivuxolimab. The sequence came from an adult with an advanced solid tumor such as melanoma, head and neck, liver or kidney cancer. CDR3: CASSFPGNGPYEQYF. The CDR3, as DNA: TGTGCCAGCAGCTTCCCCGGAAACGGGCCCTACGAGCAGTACTTC. The variable domain in full, completed from reference TRBV5-4 and TRBJ2-7, reads ETGVTQSPTHLIKTRGQQVTLRCSSQSGHNTVSWYQQALGQGPQFIFQYYREEENGRGNFPPRFSGLQFPNYSSELNVNALELDDSALYLCASSFPGNGPYEQYFGPGTRLTVT.